The clone carrying this TCR beta chain turned up a few times. Its antigen is unidentified. The record originates from a study of identical twins. Each CDR3 protein gets one entry after TCRdb re-called the 5' RACE reads with MiXCR. The data show hundreds of thousands of distinct CDR3 sequences, approximately 21% seen once. Notes on the study in general: Twins' excess sharing was less marked for out-of-frame beta sequences. The models systematically underestimated how much out-of-frame TCR alpha was shared in monozygotic twins.

These data were also filed under a second study, of T cells expressing NK-cell markers. That report notes: As a fraction of CD8+ T cells, dominant NKG2C+ clonotypes reached roughly 1.0-8% in six donors. Whether expanded NKG2C-expressing T cell clones recognize HCMV is unknown.

The TCR sequence derives from a woman younger than 35 in good health. Sequencing was carried out using PBMCs.

The CDR3 spells CASSRVVKDTQYF. CDR3 sequence (DNA): TGTGCCAGCAGCAGGGTAGTAAAAGATACGCAGTATTTT. The genes are TRBV12-3 or TRBV12-4 and TRBJ2-3; D might be TRBD1 (5 bases). The germline V and J ends were trimmed by 6 bases and 5 bases, with 12 bases remaining between them. The CDR3 runs to 13 residues.